The table lists the clone carrying this T cell receptor (beta chain) with a count of one. Its specificity is unknown. The protocol was immunoSEQ multiplex PCR, while the TCRdb copy is restricted to in-frame clones and leaves out a portion. The sample includes about 1.5 million clones, roughly 98% of them seen just once. This specimen comes from a study of shared clonotypes between healthy human individuals. Per germline, CDR1 SGHRS and CDR2 YFSETQ. V was cut by 0 bases and J by 3 bases, with 9 bases left in between. The CDR3 runs to 15 residues. Study-level results: Roughly 5% of naive CD4 clonotypes were shared across a few donors.

This rearrangement joins TRBV5-1 to TRBJ1-4; D may be TRBD1 (5 bases). The TCR was taken from a man aged 25 to 40 in good health. Material for sequencing was naive CD4+ T cells sorted from blood. The subset was: CD45RA+ positively selected. The CDR3 here is CASSLVGVSNEKLFF. For the CDR3, the DNA is TGCGCCAGCAGCTTGGTGGGGGTCTCTAATGAAAAACTGTTTTTT.